One and the same sample provided the 13 T cell receptor beta chains below, sequenced in a study of T cell changes during pregnancy in multiple sclerosis. Using immunoSEQ multiplex PCR, the repertoire was profiled, and TCRdb retains in-frame clones only, with some absent. The data contain roughly 40,000 clones, 80% to 95% of them singletons. Specimen: CD4+ T cells from peripheral blood mononuclear cells, collected after pregnancy. The receptors were sampled from a female donor in good health, enrolled as a control in a pregnancy study.

V usage is TRBV7-2 and J usage is TRBJ1-1, with D unclear. Trimming stripped 1 base from V and 2 bases from J, with 17 bases between. The germline V gene has CDR1 SGHTA and CDR2 FQGNSA. This CDR3 is 17 amino acids long. The CDR3 DNA sequence: TGTGCCAGCAGCTTAGTTGCCGGTGGCGGCCTAAACACTGAAGCTTTCTTT. Protein product: CASSLVAGGGLNTEAFF.

The genes are TRBV7-2 and TRBJ2-3; tentatively, D is TRBD1 (5 bases). This CDR3 has 11 amino acids. V was shortened by 8 bases and J by 6 bases, with 9 bases between the two germline ends. Germline V lookup: CDR1 SGHTA, CDR2 FQGNSA. The CDR3 loop is CASSKGDTQYF. The CDR3 DNA is TGTGCCAGCTCCAAGGGGGATACGCAGTATTTT.

V usage is TRBV14 and J usage is TRBJ2-7; 7 positions match TRBD1. The germline V gene has CDR1 SGHDN and CDR2 FVKESK. V was clipped by 4 bases and J by 9 bases; unmatched bases: 6. This CDR3 comprises 12 residues. The CDR3, as DNA: TGTGCCAGCAGCCCTCAGGGGGTAGTGCAGTACTTC. Its translation is CASSPQGVVQYF.

The chain has TRBV5-1 and TRBJ2-5, with D maybe TRBD1 (6 bases). The V and J ends lost 8 bases and 5 bases respectively, with 10 bases between them. CDR1 is SGHRS and CDR2 is YFSETQ in the germline V gene. CDR3 size: 11 residues. The CDR3 DNA is TGCGCCAGTCGACAGGCGGAGACCCAGTACTTC. It is translated as CASRQAETQYF. The full variable domain, completed using reference TRBV5-1 and TRBJ2-5, is KAGVTQTPRYLIKTRGQQVTLSCSPISGHRSVSWYQQTPGQGLQFLFEYFSETQRNKGNFPGRFSGRQFSNSRSEMNVSTLELGDSALYLCASRQAETQYFGPGTRLLVL.

The V and J genes are TRBV5-4 and TRBJ2-6; 8 bases are shared with TRBD2. Germline V gives CDR1 SGHNT, CDR2 YYREEE (reference sequence). The CDR3 consists of 15 residues. V lost 3 bases to trimming and J lost 2 bases; unmatched junction nucleotides: 1. CDR3 sequence: CASSYSGTGANVLTF. Written as DNA, the CDR3 is TGTGCCAGCAGCTATAGCGGGACTGGGGCCAACGTCCTGACTTTC.

V and J are TRBV5-4 and TRBJ1-2; TRBD1 matches 7 bases. The CDR3 is made up of 13 amino acids. Germline assignment: CDR1 SGHNT and CDR2 YYREEE (reference sequence). V trimming: 3 bases; J trimming: 8 bases; junction bases outside the gene matches: 7. CDR3 bases: TGTGCCAGCAGCTCAATGACAGGGAAGGGCTACACCTTC. Amino acids: CASSSMTGKGYTF.

The V and J genes are TRBV28 and TRBJ2-7; D gene uncertain. The CDR3 runs 12 residues. V lost 6 bases and J 0 bases, leaving 6 bases between the germline ends. Looked up from germline, CDR1 is MDHEN and CDR2 is SYDVKM. CDR3 bases: TGTGCCAGCAGCCCGAGCTCCTACGAGCAGTACTTC. It yields the protein CASSPSSYEQYF.

This rearrangement joins TRBV11-2 to TRBJ2-2; 10 nucleotides align to TRBD1. V lost 5 bases, J lost 1 base, and 1 base stayed unmatched. Germline assignment: CDR1 SGHAT and CDR2 FQNNGV. The CDR3 contains 15 residues. CDR3 sequence reads: CASSRDRGNTGELFF. For the CDR3, the DNA is TGTGCCAGCAGCCGGGACAGGGGGAACACCGGGGAGCTGTTTTTT.

The chain links TRBV19 to TRBJ2-1; 8 bases are a match to TRBD2. The ends lost 1 base at V and 8 bases at J; junction bases unmatched: 4. This CDR3 has 14 amino acids. Per germline, CDR1 LNHDA and CDR2 SQIVND (reference sequence). The CDR3 DNA reads TGTGCCAGTAGTATAGGTTGGCGGGGGGATGAGCAGTTCTTC. Its protein is CASSIGWRGDEQFF.

The genes are TRBV5-4 and TRBJ1-1; no definite D call. V was pared by 7 bases and J by 2 bases, with 15 bases between. This CDR3 has 14 residues. Germline V gene data show CDR1 as SGHNT and CDR2 as YYREEE (reference sequence). The CDR3: CASGPSPDNTEAFF. The CDR3 region has the DNA TGTGCCAGCGGCCCTTCCCCCGATAACACTGAAGCTTTCTTT.

The chain is built from TRBV11-3 and TRBJ2-1, with a possible D match to TRBD1 (6 bases). Trimming took off 5 bases at V and 2 bases at J, with 16 bases between the two ends. Germline V CDR1 and CDR2: SGHNT, YENEEA. This CDR3 has 16 residues. CDR3 nucleotide sequence: TGTGCCAGCAGCCCCTCGACAGGTTCTCCCTACAATGAGCAGTTCTTC. Translation gives CASSPSTGSPYNEQFF. Full variable domain (outside the CDR3, taken from reference TRBV11-3 and TRBJ2-1): EAGVVQSPRYKIIEKKQPVAFWCNPISGHNTLYWYLQNLGQGPELLIRYENEEAVDDSQLPKDRFSAERLKGVDSTLKIQPAELGDSAVYLCASSPSTGSPYNEQFFGPGTRLTVL.

The chain uses TRBV25-1 and TRBJ2-2; 9 bases line up with TRBD1. CDR1 is MGHDK and CDR2 is SYGVNS in the germline V gene. The length of the CDR3 is 14 residues. The V gene end was trimmed by 5 bases and the J gene end by 4 bases; junction bases not matched to a gene: 2. The DNA for the CDR3 is TGTGCCAGCAGTAGGACAGGGGTCACCGGGGAGCTGTTTTTT. Translated, it gives CASSRTGVTGELFF.

This clone showed up just a few times. The V gene is TRBV15, the J gene TRBJ1-1; tentative D call: TRBD1 (5 bases). CDR3 length: 16 amino acids. V dropped 1 base and J dropped 1 base, with 13 bases sitting between them. Germline CDR1 LNHNV, CDR2 YYDKDF (reference sequence). The CDR3 is CATSRVSQGWNTEAFF. CDR3 nucleotides: TGTGCCACCAGCAGAGTGTCGCAGGGCTGGAACACTGAAGCTTTCTTT.